This is a list of T cell receptor beta chains from one sample in a study of molecular identifiers for immune sequencing clone quantification. Via MiXCR, TCRdb re-called the PCR reads, giving one row per CDR3 protein. The sample lists around 470,000 distinct CDR3 sequences; about 25% were seen once. Sample: naive CD8+ T cells from blood, with Jurkat cell RNA spiked in. Receptors were obtained from a human donor in good health. Some libraries in this study had Jurkat cell RNA spiked in. Both conserved end residues are part of each CDR3. The D gene is left open where the match is weak. Some rows have no size entry. The others give once, few or many, or a class for an expanded clone.

v_call,j_call,clone_size,d_call,cdr3_nt,cdr3_aa
TRBV30,TRBJ2-5,-,TRBD1,TGTGCCTGGAGTGCAGGACAGGGGGGGGAGACCCAGTACTTC,CAWSAGQGGETQYF
TRBV29-1,TRBJ1-4,many,-,TGCAGCGTTGAAGAACTCCGGGACTCTACAACTAATGAAAAACTGTTTTTT,CSVEELRDSTTNEKLFF
TRBV19,TRBJ2-3,-,-,TGTGTCAGTAGTATAGATGTAGAGGGCGATACGCAGTATTTT,CVSSIDVEGDTQYF
TRBV19,TRBJ2-7,few,-,TGTGCCAGTAGTATGGGTCCAGGGAGCTCCTACGAGCAGTACTTC,CASSMGPGSSYEQYF
TRBV9,TRBJ2-3,many,-,TGTGCCAGCAGCAACCAATACACAGATACGCAGTATTTT,CASSNQYTDTQYF
TRBV27,TRBJ2-5,-,-,TGTGCCAGCAGTTTCAGAGGGAGAGAGACCCAGTACTTC,CASSFRGRETQYF
TRBV5-1,TRBJ1-1,many,-,TGCGCCAGCAGCGAGACAGTATGGGGCACTGAAGCTTTCTTT,CASSETVWGTEAFF
TRBV7-9,TRBJ2-7,-,-,TGTGCCAGCAGCTTAGGAGGGGCGCGTGACGAGCGGTACTTC,CASSLGGARDERYF
TRBV7-9,TRBJ2-3,-,TRBD2,TGTGCCAGCAGCCCCGGACTAGCGGGAGTCCCCGGCTCTACGCAGTATTTT,CASSPGLAGVPGSTQYF
TRBV20-1,TRBJ1-1,few,-,TGCAGTGCGAGGGGAATGAACACTGAAGCTTTCTTT,CSARGMNTEAFF
TRBV27,TRBJ1-4,-,-,TGTGCCAGTAGAGGGGGGCTTGAAAAACTGTTTTTT,CASRGGLEKLFF
TRBV15,TRBJ2-7,once,TRBD1,TGTGCCGCCAGCCCTAACCGACAGGGTTTCAGGGAGCAGTACTTC,CAASPNRQGFREQYF
TRBV3-1,TRBJ2-7,few,TRBD1,TGTGCCAGCAGCCAAGAGGACAGGGGCTATCACCTAAGCTCCTACGAGCAGTACTTC,CASSQEDRGYHLSSYEQYF
TRBV7-9,TRBJ1-1,-,-,TGTGCCGGCAGCCAAGGGACAGAAGCTTTCTTT,CAGSQGTEAFF
TRBV27,TRBJ2-7,-,TRBD2,TGTGCCAGCAGTCCCTGGACTAGCGGGAACGACGAGCAGTACTTC,CASSPWTSGNDEQYF